Below, 22 T cell receptor beta chains from the same sample are listed, as sequenced in a study of shared T cell receptors in the human thymus. TCRdb's table, derived via immunoSEQ multiplex PCR, lists solely in-frame clones and lacks some. This table has about 380,000 clones, approximately 95% appearing once. Sequenced material: thymocytes. The source is a human donor.

This sequence joins TRBV12-5 and TRBJ2-7, with no clear D. The V gene's germline CDR1 is LGHNT and CDR2 FRNRAP. This CDR3 spans 15 amino acids. V dropped 3 bases and J dropped 0 bases, with 12 bases sitting between them. CDR3: CASGFFLPSSYEQYF. The CDR3 coding sequence is TGTGCTAGTGGTTTCTTCTTACCCAGCTCCTACGAGCAGTACTTC.

J is TRBJ1-1 and V is TRBV10-2; 10 bases are shared with TRBD1. V was clipped by 3 bases and J by 6 bases; unmatched bases: 10. The CDR3 spans 16 residues. Germline V gene lookup returns CDR1 WSHSY and CDR2 SAAADI. CDR3 nucleotides: TGCGCCAGCAGTGAAGGGTGGACAGGGGGTAGACCTGAAGCTTTCTTT. Protein sequence: CASSEGWTGGRPEAFF.

V usage is TRBV14 and J usage is TRBJ2-7; the D is unclear. CDR1 is SGHDN and CDR2 is FVKESK in the germline V gene. This CDR3 contains 11 residues. V was cut by 2 bases and J by 4 bases, with 3 bases left in between. DNA of the CDR3: TGTGCCAGCAGCCAACGTTACGAGCAGTACTTC. Encoded protein: CASSQRYEQYF.

The chain employs TRBV28 and TRBJ1-2, with D hard to call. Germline V gene sequence: CDR1 MDHEN, CDR2 SYDVKM. CDR3 length: 12 residues. V gave up 5 bases and J gave up 6 bases, with 10 bases separating them. The CDR3: CASSKFRHGYTF. DNA for the CDR3: TGTGCCAGCAGTAAATTCCGGCATGGCTACACCTTC.

V and J are TRBV14 and TRBJ2-1; a possible D gene is TRBD2 (7 bases). The CDR3 extends over 20 amino acids. V lost 1 base to trimming and J lost 5 bases, with 27 bases between them. Germline V gives CDR1 SGHDN, CDR2 FVKESK. This CDR3 reads CASSQVLPSGTNVPDNEQFF. The CDR3 DNA reads TGTGCCAGCAGCCAAGTGCTTCCGAGCGGGACAAACGTTCCCGACAATGAGCAGTTCTTC.

Only one count was recorded for this clone. The chain carries TRBV25-1 and TRBJ2-1, with D perhaps TRBD1 or TRBD2 (6 bases each). Germline V lookup: CDR1 MGHDK, CDR2 SYGVNS. The CDR3 is 14 amino acids. Trimming left V 10 bases short and J 0 bases short, with 13 bases between. The DNA for the CDR3 is TGTGCCACCCGGGGGCCGAGCTCCTACAATGAGCAGTTCTTC. Protein sequence: CATRGPSSYNEQFF.

This rearrangement joins TRBV27 to TRBJ2-1; D gene uncertain. Germline CDR1 MNHEY, CDR2 SMNVEV (reference sequence). This CDR3 has 12 amino acids. V lost 5 bases, J lost 6 bases, and 8 bases lay in between. CDR3 nucleotide sequence: TGTGCCAGCAGTATAGACTGCAATGAGCAGTTCTTC. This encodes CASSIDCNEQFF.

The rearrangement uses TRBV5-8 and TRBJ2-4; D may be TRBD1 (6 bases). CDR1 SGHTS and CDR2 YDEGEE come from the germline V gene. V was pared by 4 bases and J by 1 base, with 15 bases between. CDR3 length: 16 residues. CDR3 in amino acids: CASSILGARAKNIQYF. CDR3 bases: TGTGCCAGCAGCATCTTGGGGGCGCGGGCCAAAAACATTCAGTACTTC.

This clone occurred a few times. The chain couples TRBV10-3 to TRBJ2-5; 8 nucleotides agree with TRBD1. The germline V gene has CDR1 ENHRY and CDR2 SYGVKD. Trimming took 3 bases from V and 2 from J; bases not matched to a gene: 8. This CDR3 is built from 16 residues. The CDR3 protein is CAISERAGGCQETQYF. The CDR3 coding sequence is TGTGCCATCAGTGAAAGGGCAGGGGGCTGTCAAGAGACCCAGTACTTC.

This clone came up once. This chain connects TRBV5-1 to TRBJ2-1, with D perhaps given as TRBD1 or TRBD2 (6 bases each). Trimming left V 0 bases short and J 7 bases short, with 14 bases between. The germline gives CDR1 SGHRS, CDR2 YFSETQ. The CDR3 spans 15 residues. The CDR3 nucleotides read TGCGCCAGCAGCTTGGTCCGGGGGCGAGGAAATGAGCAGTTCTTC. This codes for CASSLVRGRGNEQFF. The variable domain in full, with the rest retrieved from reference TRBV5-1 and TRBJ2-1, is KAGVTQTPRYLIKTRGQQVTLSCSPISGHRSVSWYQQTPGQGLQFLFEYFSETQRNKGNFPGRFSGRQFSNSRSEMNVSTLELGDSALYLCASSLVRGRGNEQFFGPGTRLTVL.

The chain couples TRBV7-2 to TRBJ2-7; D is uncertain. Trimming left V 5 bases short and J 4 bases short, with 15 bases between. This CDR3 has 14 residues. Germline V lookup: CDR1 SGHTA, CDR2 FQGNSA. The CDR3 sequence is CASSPRKWNYEQYF. CDR3 coding DNA: TGTGCCAGCAGCCCAAGGAAGTGGAATTACGAGCAGTACTTC.

The chain employs TRBV5-8 and TRBJ2-1; the D is unclear. With 0 bases removed from V and 9 bases from J, the gap between germline ends came to 10 bases. CDR3 length: 13 residues. CDR1 and CDR2 from the germline V gene are SGHTS and YDEGEE. CDR3 sequence reads: CASSLDFVSEQFF. CDR3 coding DNA: TGTGCCAGCAGCTTGGACTTCGTGAGTGAGCAGTTCTTC. The full variable domain, with the rest looked up from reference TRBV5-8 and TRBJ2-1, is EAGVTQSPTHLIKTRGQQATLRCSPISGHTSVYWYQQALGLGLQFLLWYDEGEERNRGNFPPRFSGRQFPNYSSELNVNALELEDSALYLCASSLDFVSEQFFGPGTRLTVL.

The CDR3 protein is CASSLAGGGVGPYNEQFF. CDR3 nucleotides: TGTGCCAGCAGCTTAGCGGGAGGAGGGGTCGGCCCCTACAATGAGCAGTTCTTC. This chain joins TRBV7-8 and TRBJ2-1, with a possible D match to TRBD2 (6 bases). With 0 bases removed from V and 2 bases from J, the gap between germline ends came to 17 bases. CDR1 is SGHVS, CDR2 FQNEAQ, per germline. The CDR3 runs 18 residues. The full variable domain, rest sourced from reference TRBV7-8 and TRBJ2-1, is GAGVSQSPRYKVAKRGQDVALRCDPISGHVSLFWYQQALGQGPEFLTYFQNEAQLDKSGLPSDRFFAERPEGSVSTLKIQRTQQEDSAVYLCASSLAGGGVGPYNEQFFGPGTRLTVL.

The gene calls are TRBV6-1 and TRBJ2-7, with 8 bases aligning to TRBD1. Germline CDR1 is MNHNS and CDR2 is SASEGT. This CDR3 has 13 residues. With 6 bases clipped from V and 5 bases from J, the junction kept 6 bases outside the gene matches. CDR3 amino acids: CASSSADRDEQYF. The DNA for the CDR3 is TGTGCCAGCAGCTCCGCGGACAGGGACGAGCAGTACTTC.

The chain employs TRBV7-9 and TRBJ1-1; D not resolved. CDR1 is SEHNR and CDR2 is FQNEAQ in the germline V gene (reference sequence). V gave up 5 bases and J gave up 5 bases, with 21 bases separating them. The CDR3 loop spans 16 amino acids. CDR3 in amino acids: CASSLLQSSAVTEAFF. DNA for the CDR3: TGTGCCAGCAGCCTATTACAGTCCTCGGCGGTAACTGAAGCTTTCTTT.

This clone occurred once. The V gene is TRBV11-2, the J gene TRBJ2-7; perhaps TRBD1 as D (5 bases). CDR1 and CDR2 from the germline V gene are SGHAT and FQNNGV. Trimming pared 5 bases from V and 0 bases from J, leaving 14 bases between. This CDR3 is built from 15 residues. CDR3 protein: CASSRWGLPSYEQYF. CDR3 bases: TGTGCCAGCAGCCGTTGGGGCCTGCCCTCCTACGAGCAGTACTTC.

The rearrangement uses TRBV28 and TRBJ2-7; D is perhaps TRBD1 (6 bases). The germline V gene encodes CDR1 MDHEN and CDR2 SYDVKM. The CDR3 is made up of 12 amino acids. CDR3 nucleotide sequence: TGTGCGACAGGCTTCAACTCCTACGAGCAGTACTTC. Translation: CATGFNSYEQYF.

V is TRBV28 and J is TRBJ2-1; TRBD2 matches at 9 bases. The germline V gene has CDR1 MDHEN and CDR2 SYDVKM. The length of the CDR3 is 15 residues. J gave up 4 bases and V 5 bases, and 6 bases lay outside the gene matches. Written as DNA, the CDR3 is TGTGCCAGCAGTGAGGGACTAGCTGGATACAATGAGCAGTTCTTC. This encodes CASSEGLAGYNEQFF.

The rearrangement joins TRBV5-4 to TRBJ1-1, with unresolved D. Trimming shortened V by 5 bases and J by 11 bases, and 16 bases separated the two germline ends. Germline CDR1 and CDR2: SGHNT and YYREEE (reference sequence). The CDR3 length is 12 residues. CDR3 amino acids: CASSTEGFSAFF. CDR3 nucleotide sequence: TGTGCCAGCAGTACGGAGGGCTTTTCGGCTTTCTTT.

The gene calls are TRBV4-1 and TRBJ1-3; possible D gene TRBD1, 5 bases. Germline CDR1 and CDR2: MGHRA and YSYEKL. The CDR3 spans 15 residues. The V and J ends lost 1 base and 8 bases respectively, with 15 bases between them. The CDR3 bases are TGCGCCAGCAGCCAAGTTGGGGGGTGGAGTGACACCATATATTTT. Its protein product is CASSQVGGWSDTIYF.

Notes on this clone: The junction departs from germline at one end; a sequencing error may be responsible. V gene TRBV7-7 combines with J gene TRBJ1-3, with unresolved D. CDR1 and CDR2 from the germline V gene are SSHAT and FNYEAQ (reference sequence). The CDR3 is made up of 18 amino acids. CDR3 sequence (DNA): TGTGCTAGCAGCTTAGCGACCCATGGGAGGGAACCTGGAAACACCATATATTTT. Encoded protein: CASSLATHGREPGNTIYF.

Concerning this clone: The junction does not match germline at one end; this may be a read error. V and J are TRBV6-4 and TRBJ2-1; TRBD1 agrees at 9 bases. The CDR3 length is 18 residues. Germline CDR1 MRHNA, CDR2 SNTAGT. Written as DNA, the CDR3 is TGTGCCAGCAGTGACTCCGACAGGGGGATCCGCTCCCACAATGAGCAGTTCTTC. Translation: CASSDSDRGIRSHNEQFF.